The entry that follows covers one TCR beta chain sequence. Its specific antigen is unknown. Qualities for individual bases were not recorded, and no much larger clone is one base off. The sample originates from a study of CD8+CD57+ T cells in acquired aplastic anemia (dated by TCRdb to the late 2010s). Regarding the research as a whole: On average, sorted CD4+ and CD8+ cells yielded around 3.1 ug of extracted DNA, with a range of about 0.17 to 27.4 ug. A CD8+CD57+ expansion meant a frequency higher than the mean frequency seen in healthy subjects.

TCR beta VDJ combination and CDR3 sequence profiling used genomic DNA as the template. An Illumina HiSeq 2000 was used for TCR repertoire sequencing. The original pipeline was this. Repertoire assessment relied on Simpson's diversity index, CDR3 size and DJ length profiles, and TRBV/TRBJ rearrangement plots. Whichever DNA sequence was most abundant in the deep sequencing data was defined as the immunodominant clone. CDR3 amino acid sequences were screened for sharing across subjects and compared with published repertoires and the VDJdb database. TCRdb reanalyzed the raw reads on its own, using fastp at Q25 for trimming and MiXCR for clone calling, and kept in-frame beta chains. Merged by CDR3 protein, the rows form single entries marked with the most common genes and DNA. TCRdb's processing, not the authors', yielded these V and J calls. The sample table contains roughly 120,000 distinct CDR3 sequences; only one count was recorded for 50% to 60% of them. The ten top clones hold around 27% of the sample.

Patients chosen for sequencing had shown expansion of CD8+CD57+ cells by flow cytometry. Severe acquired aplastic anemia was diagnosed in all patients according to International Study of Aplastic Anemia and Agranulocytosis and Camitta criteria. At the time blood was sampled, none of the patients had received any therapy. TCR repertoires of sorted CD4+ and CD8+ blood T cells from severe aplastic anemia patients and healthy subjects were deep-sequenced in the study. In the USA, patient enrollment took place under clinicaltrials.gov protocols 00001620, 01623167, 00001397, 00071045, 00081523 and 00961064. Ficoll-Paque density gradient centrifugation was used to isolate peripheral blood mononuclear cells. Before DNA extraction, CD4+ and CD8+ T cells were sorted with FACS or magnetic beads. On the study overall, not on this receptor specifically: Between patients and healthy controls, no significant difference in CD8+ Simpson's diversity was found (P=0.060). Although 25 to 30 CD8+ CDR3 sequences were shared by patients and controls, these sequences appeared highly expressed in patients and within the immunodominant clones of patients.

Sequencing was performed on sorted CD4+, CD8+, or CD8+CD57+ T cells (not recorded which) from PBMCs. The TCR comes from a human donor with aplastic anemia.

In nucleotides, the sequence is TGTGCCAACGGTGAGTGGACAGGGCGGAACACTGAAGCTTTCTTT. Its translation is CANGEWTGRNTEAFF. The chain is assembled from TRBV25-1 and TRBJ1-1; TRBD1 matches 8 bases in the middle. The CDR3 goes from the cysteine to the phenylalanine over 15 residues. Kept here is only the CDR3 DNA, which spans 45 bases and is read in frame from base 1. As encoded in the germline V gene, CDR1 is MGHDK while CDR2 is SYGVNS. Unmatched junction bases come to 11, with V trimmed by 10 bases and J by 1 base. The entire variable domain, with the stretches around the CDR3 drawn from the reference TRBV25-1 and TRBJ1-1 proteins, is EADIYQTPRYLVIGTGKKITLECSQTMGHDKMYWYQQDPGMELHLIHYSYGVNSTEKGDLSSESTVSRIRTEHFPLTLESARPSHTSQYLCANGEWTGRNTEAFFGQGTRLTVV.